This T cell receptor beta chain stems from a study of T and B cells in COVID-19 patients. Study overall: Critical illness requiring mechanical ventilation or extracorporeal membrane oxygenation affected about 60% of the roughly 20 active-infection patients.

A word on this clonotype: Its target is unknown.

From blood, roughly 220-550 ng of genomic DNA served as TRB template. BIOMED2 TRB-A/B primer pools were used in multiplex TRB PCR. TCRdb reprocessed the multiplex PCR reads via MiXCR and lists one record per CDR3 protein. The table shows thousands of distinct CDR3 sequences, with under 30% occurring only once. Study-level points and caveats: No sequencing was yet done of CD4+, regulatory or CD8+ subsets, or of SARS-CoV-2-responsive or tetramer+ sorted cells.

Germline-derived CDR1 and CDR2 are MNHEY and SVGAGI. The length of the CDR3 is 11 residues. Between the trimmed V and J ends, which lost 4 bases and 8 bases, there was a span of 8 bases. Source material: blood. This chain connects TRBV6-5 to TRBJ1-1, with TRBD1 as a possible D gene (6 bases). The clonotype comes from a human donor with active COVID-19. The CDR3 coding sequence is TGTGCCAGCAGTTGGACAGACGAAGCTTTCTTT. Its protein product is CASSWTDEAFF.